The rows below give T cell receptor beta chains drawn from one sample of a study of regulatory T cells in long-lasting Graves disease. TCRdb called the multiplex PCR reads again in MiXCR, with one record for every CDR3 protein. Among 300,000 to 400,000 distinct CDR3 sequences listed, 16% were seen once. This same sample was also part of a study on T cells in Graves' hyperthyroidism and ophthalmopathy.

Sequenced material: peripheral blood mononuclear cells (PBMCs), taken at new diagnosis, from a patient treated with antithyroid drugs. The receptors come from a man in his forties or fifties with Graves disease. The CDR3 runs from the conserved cysteine through the conserved F or W. A D gene is named only where the DNA matches it firmly. Size values are once, few and many counts, or a class for expanded clones, and some rows have none.

J gene: TRBJ2-2
D gene: TRBD2
V gene: TRBV7-2
clone size: few
CDR3 protein: CAQGVAGGESTGELFF
CDR3 DNA: TGTGCCCAGGGGGTGGCGGGGGGGGAATCCACCGGGGAGCTGTTTTTT

J gene: TRBJ1-5
D gene: NA
V gene: TRBV2
clone size: many
CDR3 protein: CASSASNQPQHF
CDR3 DNA: TGTGCCAGCAGTGCGAGTAATCAGCCCCAGCATTTT

J gene: TRBJ2-1
D gene: TRBD2
V gene: TRBV7-3
clone size: many
CDR3 protein: CASSLEGLAGGNEQFF
CDR3 DNA: TGTGCCAGCAGCTTAGAGGGACTAGCGGGGGGCAATGAGCAGTTCTTC

J gene: TRBJ1-4
D gene: NA
V gene: TRBV18
clone size: few
CDR3 protein: CASSPRVGEKLFF
CDR3 DNA: TGTGCCAGCTCACCACGGGTGGGAGAAAAACTGTTTTTT

J gene: TRBJ1-1
D gene: TRBD1
V gene: TRBV7-7
clone size: many
CDR3 protein: CASSLQGDSEAFF
CDR3 DNA: TGTGCCAGCAGCTTACAGGGGGACTCTGAAGCTTTCTTT

J gene: TRBJ1-6
D gene: NA
V gene: TRBV5-1
clone size: many
CDR3 protein: CASSIDTDNSPLHF
CDR3 DNA: TGCGCCAGCAGCATTGACACTGATAATTCACCCCTCCACTTT

J gene: TRBJ2-1
D gene: TRBD2
V gene: TRBV7-9
clone size: NA
CDR3 protein: CASSFSGEAGEQFF
CDR3 DNA: TGTGCCAGCAGCTTTAGCGGGGAGGCTGGTGAGCAGTTCTTC

J gene: TRBJ2-3
D gene: NA
V gene: TRBV20-1
clone size: many
CDR3 protein: CSARDSQGGDTQYF
CDR3 DNA: TGCAGTGCTAGAGATTCCCAGGGCGGAGATACGCAGTATTTT

J gene: TRBJ2-5
D gene: TRBD1
V gene: TRBV3-1
clone size: many
CDR3 protein: CASSQPGQIVQETQYF
CDR3 DNA: TGTGCCAGCAGCCAACCGGGACAGATCGTACAAGAGACCCAGTACTTC

J gene: TRBJ1-4
D gene: TRBD1
V gene: TRBV20-1
clone size: many
CDR3 protein: CSAMDRGTNEKLFF
CDR3 DNA: TGCAGTGCCATGGACAGGGGAACTAATGAAAAACTGTTTTTT

J gene: TRBJ1-1
D gene: NA
V gene: TRBV29-1
clone size: few
CDR3 protein: CSVAGILNTEAFF
CDR3 DNA: TGCAGCGTTGCAGGGATCCTGAACACTGAAGCTTTCTTT

J gene: TRBJ2-7
D gene: TRBD1
V gene: TRBV4-1
clone size: few
CDR3 protein: CASSQVQGTGNYEQYF
CDR3 DNA: TGCGCCAGCAGCCAAGTGCAAGGGACAGGGAACTACGAGCAGTACTTC

J gene: TRBJ2-7
D gene: TRBD1
V gene: TRBV6-5
clone size: many
CDR3 protein: CASSYSTTGTGSSYEQYF
CDR3 DNA: TGTGCCAGCAGTTACTCAACAACCGGGACAGGGTCGTCCTACGAGCAGTACTTC

J gene: TRBJ1-1
D gene: NA
V gene: TRBV18
clone size: many
CDR3 protein: CASRLAGLMNTEAFF
CDR3 DNA: TGTGCCAGCCGACTTGCAGGGCTAATGAACACTGAAGCTTTCTTT

J gene: TRBJ2-2
D gene: NA
V gene: TRBV7-7
clone size: many
CDR3 protein: CASSSPGIANTGELFF
CDR3 DNA: TGTGCCAGCAGCTCCCCAGGGATCGCGAACACCGGGGAGCTGTTTTTT

J gene: TRBJ1-1
D gene: NA
V gene: TRBV6-2/TRBV6-3
clone size: few
CDR3 protein: CASRQGSVNTEAFF
CDR3 DNA: TGTGCCAGCAGACAGGGTAGCGTGAACACTGAAGCTTTCTTT

J gene: TRBJ2-5
D gene: TRBD2
V gene: TRBV9
clone size: few
CDR3 protein: CASSVGLRETQYF
CDR3 DNA: TGTGCCAGCAGCGTGGGACTAAGAGAGACCCAGTACTTC

J gene: TRBJ2-7
D gene: NA
V gene: TRBV4-1
clone size: many
CDR3 protein: CASSQTGWMSYEQYF
CDR3 DNA: TGCGCCAGCAGCCAAACAGGTTGGATGTCCTACGAGCAGTACTTC

J gene: TRBJ1-4
D gene: NA
V gene: TRBV5-1
clone size: many
CDR3 protein: CASSLATGRNEKLFF
CDR3 DNA: TGCGCCAGCAGCTTAGCAACAGGGAGGAATGAAAAACTGTTTTTT

J gene: TRBJ2-7
D gene: TRBD1
V gene: TRBV20-1
clone size: many
CDR3 protein: CSARDRDRLPYEQYF
CDR3 DNA: TGCAGTGCTAGAGATCGGGACAGATTACCCTACGAGCAGTACTTC

J gene: TRBJ2-7
D gene: NA
V gene: TRBV7-2
clone size: many
CDR3 protein: CASSLSLDATYEQYF
CDR3 DNA: TGTGCCAGCAGCTTATCACTGGACGCGACCTACGAGCAGTACTTC

J gene: TRBJ1-1
D gene: NA
V gene: TRBV20-1
clone size: many
CDR3 protein: CSASIAGDTEAFF
CDR3 DNA: TGCAGTGCTAGTATTGCCGGGGACACTGAAGCTTTCTTT

J gene: TRBJ2-4
D gene: NA
V gene: TRBV2
clone size: NA
CDR3 protein: CASSDTSGPNIQYF
CDR3 DNA: TGTGCCAGCAGCGACACGTCGGGACCAAACATTCAGTACTTC

J gene: TRBJ1-6
D gene: NA
V gene: TRBV6-4
clone size: many
CDR3 protein: CASSQRPASPLHF
CDR3 DNA: TGTGCCAGCTCCCAGAGACCTGCTTCACCCCTCCACTTT

J gene: TRBJ2-7
D gene: NA
V gene: TRBV9
clone size: many
CDR3 protein: CASSVGDSYEQYF
CDR3 DNA: TGTGCCAGCAGCGTAGGTGACTCCTACGAGCAGTACTTC

J gene: TRBJ1-2
D gene: TRBD1
V gene: TRBV12-3/TRBV12-4
clone size: NA
CDR3 protein: CASNRGGHGYTF
CDR3 DNA: TGTGCCAGCAACCGAGGGGGCCATGGCTACACCTTC

J gene: TRBJ2-1
D gene: TRBD2
V gene: TRBV10-3
clone size: few
CDR3 protein: CAISGGLAVNEQFF
CDR3 DNA: TGTGCCATCAGTGGGGGACTAGCGGTCAATGAGCAGTTCTTC

J gene: TRBJ1-1
D gene: NA
V gene: TRBV18
clone size: many
CDR3 protein: CASSPAAGMNTEAFF
CDR3 DNA: TGTGCCAGCTCACCGGCGGCAGGGATGAACACTGAAGCTTTCTTT

J gene: TRBJ2-2
D gene: NA
V gene: TRBV29-1
clone size: NA
CDR3 protein: CSVEGSFGELFF
CDR3 DNA: TGCAGCGTTGAAGGATCTTTCGGGGAGCTGTTTTTT

J gene: TRBJ1-1
D gene: NA
V gene: TRBV11-3
clone size: many
CDR3 protein: CASSLDGENTEAFF
CDR3 DNA: TGTGCCAGCAGCTTAGATGGTGAGAACACTGAAGCTTTCTTT

J gene: TRBJ2-7
D gene: NA
V gene: TRBV7-9
clone size: NA
CDR3 protein: CASSFSAGTQYF
CDR3 DNA: TGTGCCAGCAGCTTTAGTGCGGGGACGCAGTACTTC

J gene: TRBJ2-2
D gene: TRBD2
V gene: TRBV24-1
clone size: many
CDR3 protein: CATSASGGAETGELFF
CDR3 DNA: TGTGCCACCAGTGCGAGCGGGGGGGCCGAGACCGGGGAGCTGTTTTTT

J gene: TRBJ1-1
D gene: TRBD1
V gene: TRBV6-9
clone size: many
CDR3 protein: CASSYDRDRANTEAFF
CDR3 DNA: TGTGCCAGCAGTTACGACAGGGATCGGGCCAACACTGAAGCTTTCTTT

J gene: TRBJ2-7
D gene: TRBD2
V gene: TRBV20-1
clone size: few
CDR3 protein: CSARDPRTSVDEQYF
CDR3 DNA: TGCAGTGCTAGAGATCCTAGGACTAGCGTCGATGAGCAGTACTTC

J gene: TRBJ1-4
D gene: NA
V gene: TRBV29-1
clone size: NA
CDR3 protein: CSVLAGAANGKLFF
CDR3 DNA: TGCAGCGTTCTTGCAGGGGCCGCTAATGGAAAACTGTTTTTT

J gene: TRBJ1-1
D gene: NA
V gene: TRBV18
clone size: many
CDR3 protein: CASSDIRGAEAFF
CDR3 DNA: TGTGCCAGCTCGGATATTCGGGGCGCTGAAGCTTTCTTT

J gene: TRBJ2-3
D gene: TRBD1
V gene: TRBV5-6
clone size: many
CDR3 protein: CASSLWDRRTDTQYF
CDR3 DNA: TGTGCCAGCAGCTTGTGGGACAGACGCACAGATACGCAGTATTTT

J gene: TRBJ2-3
D gene: NA
V gene: TRBV20-1
clone size: NA
CDR3 protein: CSARDGGRGGGLRADTQYF
CDR3 DNA: TGCAGTGCTAGAGATGGTGGAAGGGGGGGGGGCCTACGCGCAGATACGCAGTATTTT

J gene: TRBJ2-2
D gene: NA
V gene: TRBV29-1
clone size: many
CDR3 protein: CSGRAGVTGELFF
CDR3 DNA: TGCAGCGGGAGGGCAGGGGTAACCGGGGAGCTGTTTTTT

J gene: TRBJ2-7
D gene: NA
V gene: TRBV30
clone size: many
CDR3 protein: CAFKGEAVAYEQYF
CDR3 DNA: TGTGCCTTCAAAGGGGAGGCTGTCGCCTACGAGCAGTACTTC

J gene: TRBJ2-2
D gene: NA
V gene: TRBV14
clone size: few
CDR3 protein: CASSYYNTGELFF
CDR3 DNA: TGTGCCAGCAGCTACTACAACACCGGGGAGCTGTTTTTT

J gene: TRBJ2-5
D gene: NA
V gene: TRBV5-1
clone size: few
CDR3 protein: CASAESQETQYF
CDR3 DNA: TGCGCCAGCGCAGAGTCCCAAGAGACCCAGTACTTC

J gene: TRBJ1-1
D gene: TRBD1
V gene: TRBV6-2/TRBV6-3
clone size: NA
CDR3 protein: CASSYTAAGTGTEAFF
CDR3 DNA: TGTGCCAGCAGTTACACGGCCGCCGGGACAGGCACTGAAGCTTTCTTT

J gene: TRBJ1-6
D gene: TRBD1
V gene: TRBV2
clone size: many
CDR3 protein: CASSPGQSISPLHF
CDR3 DNA: TGTGCCAGCAGCCCGGGACAGTCAATTTCACCCCTCCACTTT

J gene: TRBJ2-2
D gene: TRBD1
V gene: TRBV24-1
clone size: many
CDR3 protein: CATSDQRTGGNSGELFF
CDR3 DNA: TGTGCCACCAGTGACCAGCGGACAGGGGGGAACAGCGGGGAGCTGTTTTTT

J gene: TRBJ2-2
D gene: NA
V gene: TRBV7-9
clone size: many
CDR3 protein: CASSSADGTGELFF
CDR3 DNA: TGTGCCAGCAGCTCCGCAGATGGAACCGGGGAGCTGTTTTTT

J gene: TRBJ2-3
D gene: TRBD2
V gene: TRBV20-1
clone size: NA
CDR3 protein: CSAPSRGGAGTQYF
CDR3 DNA: TGCAGTGCGCCAAGCCGGGGGGGGGCCGGTACGCAGTATTTT

J gene: TRBJ2-3
D gene: NA
V gene: TRBV3-1
clone size: many
CDR3 protein: CASSQYLSHTQYF
CDR3 DNA: TGTGCCAGCAGCCAATACCTATCCCATACGCAGTATTTT

J gene: TRBJ2-7
D gene: TRBD1
V gene: TRBV7-2
clone size: NA
CDR3 protein: CASSATGGFPYEQYF
CDR3 DNA: TGTGCCAGCAGCGCGACAGGGGGTTTTCCCTACGAGCAGTACTTC

J gene: TRBJ1-1
D gene: NA
V gene: TRBV3-1
clone size: many
CDR3 protein: CASSQRRLGTEAFF
CDR3 DNA: TGTGCCAGCAGCCAGAGGAGGCTGGGCACTGAAGCTTTCTTT

J gene: TRBJ2-3
D gene: NA
V gene: TRBV5-1
clone size: many
CDR3 protein: CASSSTQVEGTDTQYF
CDR3 DNA: TGCGCCAGCAGCTCCACCCAGGTGGAGGGCACAGATACGCAGTATTTT

J gene: TRBJ2-2
D gene: NA
V gene: TRBV29-1
clone size: NA
CDR3 protein: CSVEGSVSGELFF
CDR3 DNA: TGCAGCGTTGAAGGTTCCGTGTCCGGGGAGCTGTTTTTT

J gene: TRBJ1-4
D gene: NA
V gene: TRBV4-2
clone size: NA
CDR3 protein: CASSQVQGDEKLFF
CDR3 DNA: TGTGCCAGCAGCCAAGTACAGGGAGATGAAAAACTGTTTTTT